The present entry profiles one TCR beta chain with its context. This clonotype has just one count. Its specific antigen is unknown. Base quality data are lacking; no much larger clone is found one base away. One read alone is a weak basis. RNA was extracted using the RNeasy kit, and roughly 0.45 to 1 microgram was reverse transcribed with random hexamers. The immunoSEQ multiplex PCR assay, which covers 54 Vbeta and 13 Jbeta segments, was used to amplify TCR beta CDR3 regions. PCR amplification bias was corrected by using a synthetic template baseline for primer optimization and computational correction. Per the authors' processing: Reads were annotated to V, D and J genes according to IMGT and were analyzed with immunoSEQ Analyzer, with only productive sequences retained. Clonality was calculated as one minus the Shannon entropy normalized by log2 of the number of productive unique sequences. Public and private clones were assessed among the 100 most prevalent clones of each patient and control. Clones were defined as Susac-specific if absent from the healthy and MS cohorts, from over a thousand published viral clones and from other ImmuneACCESS disease sequences. Using fastp at Q25 and MiXCR, TCRdb reprocessed the public reads and kept productive beta chains. Each record represents a unique CDR3 protein, reported with the most common genes and DNA among its rows. The V and J calls here are based on TCRdb, not the publication. The sample data list tens of thousands of distinct CDR3 sequences, and approximately 94% of these were observed just once. 0.26% of the sample belongs to the ten largest clones.

These data originate in a study of CD8 T cells in Susac syndrome (dated by TCRdb to about 2019). For context, the study as a whole: Whether CD8+ T cell activation and differentiation in Susac syndrome was antigen driven was tested using repertoire sequencing. The study compared CD8+ T cell repertoire clonality among 12 healthy donors, about 14 Susac syndrome patients and roughly 15 multiple sclerosis patients.

The CDR3 starts with the cysteine, ends with the phenylalanine, and has 10 residues. The DNA shown is the 30-base CDR3, in frame from base 1. At the junction V is shortened by 8 bases and J by 2 bases, with 3 bases in between. Peripheral blood CD8+ and CD4+ T cells from healthy donors, Susac syndrome patients and multiple sclerosis patients were profiled by high-throughput TCR beta sequencing. The healthy donors served as controls matched for age and sex. Bulk CD8+ and CD4+ T cells were purified by magnetic negative isolation, whereas CD8+ TEMRA cells were enriched by FACS. Blood was collected in EDTA tubes and processed within 24 hours, with PBMCs isolated through density gradient centrifugation. PBMCs intended for TCR sequencing were frozen in liquid nitrogen and were later thawed in a 37 degrees C water bath. The sorted or isolated CD4+, CD8+ and CD8+ TEMRA cells had a purity of 90% or higher.

The paper's findings and limits, for the study overall: The number of individuals in the TCR sequencing and HLA analysis was recognized as being relatively small.

The sample taken for sequencing was CD8+ T cells from PBMCs. The V gene is TRBV12-3 or TRBV12-4 and the J gene is TRBJ2-5; the D gene cannot be resolved reliably. This receptor was taken from a human donor in good health. CDR3 reads: CASGQETQYF. The sequence in DNA is TGTGCCAGCGGGCAAGAGACCCAGTACTTC.